Shown below are 14 T cell receptor beta chains from a single sample sequenced in a study of blood T cells in healthy people across ages. With a J-beta primer mix and a sample-barcoded 5' primer, a second PCR ran about 6 to 11 cycles. TCRdb ran MiXCR on the 5' RACE reads and lists one entry per CDR3 protein. The sample lists more than 650,000 distinct CDR3 sequences, around a fifth seen once, with about 22% in the top ten. Sequenced sample: blood. These receptors came from a man between 65 and 85 years old in good health.

This clonotype came up a few times. The chain couples TRBV2 to TRBJ1-5, with 9 bases identical to TRBD1. In germline, CDR1 is SNHLY, CDR2 FYNNEI. There are 14 residues in the CDR3. The trim removed 8 bases at V and 4 bases at J, leaving 6 bases unmatched. This CDR3 reads CASRQGVSNQPQHF. The CDR3 DNA sequence: TGTGCCAGCCGACAGGGGGTTTCGAATCAGCCCCAGCATTTT. Complete variable domain (other parts from reference TRBV2 and TRBJ1-5): EPEVTQTPSHQVTQMGQEVILRCVPISNHLYFYWYRQILGQKVEFLVSFYNNEISEKSEIFDDQFSVERPDGSNFTLKIRSTKLEDSAMYFCASRQGVSNQPQHFGDGTRLSIL.

This clonotype occurred a few times. The chain has TRBV7-8 and TRBJ1-4; D may be TRBD1 (5 bases). Trimming removed 6 bases at V and 5 bases at J, with 13 bases between. This CDR3 has 14 residues. CDR1 is SGHVS and CDR2 is FQNEAQ in the germline V gene. DNA for the CDR3: TGTGCCAGCAGGGGGGACGCTCAAAATGAAAAACTGTTTTTT. Translated, it gives CASRGDAQNEKLFF. Looking up the rest from reference TRBV7-8 and TRBJ1-4 gives the full variable domain: GAGVSQSPRYKVAKRGQDVALRCDPISGHVSLFWYQQALGQGPEFLTYFQNEAQLDKSGLPSDRFFAERPEGSVSTLKIQRTQQEDSAVYLCASRGDAQNEKLFFGSGTQLSVL.

This clonotype has just a few counts. This sequence joins TRBV20-1 and TRBJ2-3; TRBD1 might be the D (6 bases). CDR3 size: 14 residues. Germline CDR1 is DFQATT and CDR2 is SNEGSKA (reference sequence). Trimming removed 1 base from V and 6 bases from J, with 14 bases in between. CDR3 nucleotides: TGCAGTGCTAGAGGGGGCCAGGGGTACGATACGCAGTATTTT. Protein product: CSARGGQGYDTQYF.

The V and J genes are TRBV9 and TRBJ2-1; 9 nucleotides align to TRBD2. The J call may be in error: the DNA end matches TRBJ2-5 better. Germline loops: CDR1 SGDLS, CDR2 YYNGEE. This CDR3 spans 15 amino acids. The CDR3 nucleotides read TGTGCCAGCAGCCCCCAAGCGGGAGGTAAAGAGACCCAGTACTTC. Translated, it gives CASSPQAGGKETQYF.

The J gene is TRBJ2-3, the V gene TRBV5-1; D perhaps matches TRBD2 (6 bases). V dropped 4 bases and J dropped 4 bases, with 13 bases sitting between them. This CDR3 contains 14 residues. Germline lookup yields CDR1 SGHRS and CDR2 YFSETQ. The CDR3 nucleotides are TGCGCCAGCAGCAAGCGGGCTAGCGCAGATACGCAGTATTTT. It is translated as CASSKRASADTQYF.

The chain has TRBV24-1 and TRBJ1-5; 9 bases align to TRBD1. The V and J ends lost 6 bases and 1 base, in that order; junction bases with no gene match: 9. The CDR3 extends over 17 amino acids. Looked up from germline, CDR1 is KGHDR and CDR2 is SFDVKD. For the CDR3, the DNA is TGTGCCACCAGTCCCGGGACAGGGAATGGGAGCAATCAGCCCCAGCATTTT. Residues: CATSPGTGNGSNQPQHF.

Ten or more counts support this clonotype. V gene TRBV29-1 combines with J gene TRBJ1-4, with D maybe TRBD1 (5 bases). V lost 3 bases, J lost 7 bases, and 12 bases lay in between. The CDR3 loop spans 13 amino acids. In germline, CDR1 is SQVTM, CDR2 ANQGSEA. The CDR3: CSVETALGEKLFF. Here the CDR3 DNA reads TGCAGCGTTGAGACAGCTTTAGGTGAAAAACTGTTTTTT.

This clonotype was found a few times. The chain links TRBV29-1 to TRBJ2-5; D remains unclear. This CDR3 region has 15 residues. V was clipped by 2 bases and J by 1 base, with 14 bases between them. The germline gives CDR1 SQVTM, CDR2 ANQGSEA. CDR3 nucleotide sequence: TGCAGCGTTGAAAGGAAGGGCATTGCCCAAGAGACCCAGTACTTC. Amino acid sequence: CSVERKGIAQETQYF.

The chain links TRBV12-3 or TRBV12-4 to TRBJ1-6, with 7 bases matching TRBD1. The CDR3 sequence is 15 residues long. Trimming took 5 bases from V and 10 from J; bases not matched to a gene: 11. The CDR3: CASSEQGTGNSPLHF. CDR3 DNA sequence: TGTGCCAGCAGTGAACAGGGGACGGGGAACTCACCCCTCCACTTT.

This chain uses TRBV20-1 with TRBJ2-1, with D perhaps matching TRBD2 (7 bases). V shed 1 base and J shed 4 bases, with 23 bases lying between them. The V gene's germline CDR1 is DFQATT and CDR2 SNEGSKA (reference sequence). The CDR3 has 18 residues. CDR3 sequence reads: CSARGYGRTAAGYNEQFF. In nucleotides, the CDR3 is TGCAGTGCTAGAGGATATGGCAGGACAGCAGCGGGATACAATGAGCAGTTCTTC.

The chain links TRBV7-9 to TRBJ1-2; 10 bases are a match to TRBD1. The germline V gene has CDR1 SEHNR and CDR2 FQNEAQ (reference sequence). Unmatched junction bases numbered 13, after V lost 5 bases and J lost 7 bases. The CDR3 runs 16 residues. The CDR3 sequence is CASSPLQPGQGFGYTF. The CDR3 nucleotides are TGTGCCAGCAGCCCCCTACAGCCGGGACAGGGGTTTGGCTACACCTTC.

With respect to this clonotype: Its ends do not fully match the called genes, so a read error is possible. The chain has TRBV6-6 and TRBJ2-1; D gene uncertain. The CDR3 runs 13 residues. From germline, CDR1 is MNHNY and CDR2 SVGAGI (reference sequence). The CDR3 nucleotides read TGTGCCAGCAGTCCTCTCGTCTACCATGAGCAGTTCTTC. It codes for CASSPLVYHEQFF.

The rearrangement joins TRBV28 to TRBJ1-2; D is undetermined. This CDR3 comprises 12 residues. Germline CDR1 and CDR2: MDHEN and SYDVKM. V shed 6 bases and J shed 12 bases, with 17 bases lying between them. CDR3 sequence: CASSRGIRSHTF. The CDR3 nucleotides are TGTGCCAGCAGCCGAGGGATCCGGTCCCACACCTTC.

This chain links TRBV7-2 with TRBJ1-2; 8 positions match TRBD1. The germline CDR1 and CDR2 sequences are SGHTA and FQGNSA. This CDR3 region has 14 residues. V was clipped by 4 bases and J by 3 bases; unmatched bases: 4. This CDR3 is CASSSMTGDYGYTF. DNA for the CDR3: TGTGCCAGCAGCTCCATGACAGGGGACTATGGCTACACCTTC.